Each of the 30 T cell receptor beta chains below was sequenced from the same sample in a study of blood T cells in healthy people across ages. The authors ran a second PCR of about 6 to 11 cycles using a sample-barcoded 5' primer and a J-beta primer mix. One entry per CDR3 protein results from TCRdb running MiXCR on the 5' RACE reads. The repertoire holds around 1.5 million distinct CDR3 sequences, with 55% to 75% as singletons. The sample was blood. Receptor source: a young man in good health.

This CDR3 is CASSQGPPPYEQYF. Here the CDR3 DNA reads TGCGCCAGCAGCCAGGGACCACCTCCCTACGAGCAGTACTTC. The chain employs TRBV4-1 and TRBJ2-7, with D possibly being TRBD1 or TRBD2 (5 bases each). V was shortened by 3 bases and J by 2 bases, with 11 bases between the two germline ends. This CDR3 spans 14 amino acids. Germline V lookup: CDR1 MGHRA, CDR2 YSYEKL.

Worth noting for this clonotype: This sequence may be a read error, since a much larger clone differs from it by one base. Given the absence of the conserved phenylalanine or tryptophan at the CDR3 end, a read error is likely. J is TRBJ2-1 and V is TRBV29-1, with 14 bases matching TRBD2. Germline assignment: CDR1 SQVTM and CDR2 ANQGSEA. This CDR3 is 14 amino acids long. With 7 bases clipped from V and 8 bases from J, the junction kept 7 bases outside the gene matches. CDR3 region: CSALGTSGSYEQFL. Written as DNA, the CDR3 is TGCAGCGCCCTCGGGACTAGCGGGAGTTATGAGCAGTTCTTG.

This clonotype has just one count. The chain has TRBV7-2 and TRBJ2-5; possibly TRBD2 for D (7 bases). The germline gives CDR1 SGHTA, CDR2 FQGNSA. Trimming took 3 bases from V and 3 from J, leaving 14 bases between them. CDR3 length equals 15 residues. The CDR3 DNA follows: TGTGCCAGCAGCTTTGGCGGGGGCGAGGAAGAGACCCAGTACTTC. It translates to CASSFGGGEEETQYF.

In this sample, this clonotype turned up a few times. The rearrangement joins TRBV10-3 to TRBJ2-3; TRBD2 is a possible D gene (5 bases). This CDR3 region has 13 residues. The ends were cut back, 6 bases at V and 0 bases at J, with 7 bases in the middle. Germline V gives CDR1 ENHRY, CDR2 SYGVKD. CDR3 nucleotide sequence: TGTGCCATCAGGGGAGTAAGCACAGATACGCAGTATTTT. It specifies CAIRGVSTDTQYF.

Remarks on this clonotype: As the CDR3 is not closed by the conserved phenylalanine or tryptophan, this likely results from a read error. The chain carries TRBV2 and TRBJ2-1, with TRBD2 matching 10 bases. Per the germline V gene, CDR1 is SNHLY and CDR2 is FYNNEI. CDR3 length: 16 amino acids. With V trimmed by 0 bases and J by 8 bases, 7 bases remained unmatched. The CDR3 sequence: CASSEARLAGVDEQFI. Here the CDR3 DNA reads TGTGCCAGCAGTGAAGCGCGGCTAGCGGGAGTCGATGAGCAGTTCATC.

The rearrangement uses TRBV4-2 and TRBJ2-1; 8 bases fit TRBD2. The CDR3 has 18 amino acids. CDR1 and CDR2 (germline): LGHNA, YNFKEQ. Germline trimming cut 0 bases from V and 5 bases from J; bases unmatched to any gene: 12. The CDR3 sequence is CASSQDTSHSGAHNEQFF. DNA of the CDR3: TGTGCCAGCAGCCAAGATACATCCCATAGCGGGGCCCACAATGAGCAGTTCTTC.

The CDR3 loop reads CASSLLVQETQYF. Written as DNA, the CDR3 is TGTGCCAGCAGCCTCCTGGTCCAAGAGACCCAGTACTTC. The gene calls are TRBV4-2 and TRBJ2-5; D is uncertain. This CDR3 contains 13 residues. Trimming cost V 4 bases and J 1 base, with 7 bases left between them. Germline V lookup: CDR1 LGHNA, CDR2 YNFKEQ.

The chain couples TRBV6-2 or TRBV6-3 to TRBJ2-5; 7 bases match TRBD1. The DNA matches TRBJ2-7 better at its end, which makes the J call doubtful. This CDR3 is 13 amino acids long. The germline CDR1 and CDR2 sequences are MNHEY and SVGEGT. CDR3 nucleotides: TGTGCCAGCACACTGGACAGGTACTACGAGCAGTACTTC. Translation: CASTLDRYYEQYF.

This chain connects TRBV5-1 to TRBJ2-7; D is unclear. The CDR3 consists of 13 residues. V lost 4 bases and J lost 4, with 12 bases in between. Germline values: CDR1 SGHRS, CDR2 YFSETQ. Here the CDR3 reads CASSVPPGYEQYF. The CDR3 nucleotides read TGCGCCAGCAGCGTCCCCCCGGGTTACGAGCAGTACTTC.

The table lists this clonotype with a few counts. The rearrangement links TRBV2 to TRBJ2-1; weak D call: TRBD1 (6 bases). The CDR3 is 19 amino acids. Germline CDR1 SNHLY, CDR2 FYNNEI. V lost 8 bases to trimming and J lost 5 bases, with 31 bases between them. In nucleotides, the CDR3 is TGTGCCAGCCATTCGGGACCGGGACACTCTGTGGGACGGCACAATGAGCAGTTCTTC. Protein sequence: CASHSGPGHSVGRHNEQFF.

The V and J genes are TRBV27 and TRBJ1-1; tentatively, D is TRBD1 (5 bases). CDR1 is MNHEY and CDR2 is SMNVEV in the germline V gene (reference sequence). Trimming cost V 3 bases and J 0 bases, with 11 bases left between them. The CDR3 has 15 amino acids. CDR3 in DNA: TGTGCCAGCAGTTTTTTCTCCAGGGTGAACACTGAAGCTTTCTTT. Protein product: CASSFFSRVNTEAFF.

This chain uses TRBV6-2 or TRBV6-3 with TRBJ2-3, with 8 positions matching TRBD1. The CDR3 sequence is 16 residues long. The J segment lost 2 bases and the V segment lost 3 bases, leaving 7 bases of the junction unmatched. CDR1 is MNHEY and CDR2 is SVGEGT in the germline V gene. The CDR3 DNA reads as TGTGCCAGCAGTTATACGGGGACAGGATACACAGATACGCAGTATTTT. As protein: CASSYTGTGYTDTQYF.

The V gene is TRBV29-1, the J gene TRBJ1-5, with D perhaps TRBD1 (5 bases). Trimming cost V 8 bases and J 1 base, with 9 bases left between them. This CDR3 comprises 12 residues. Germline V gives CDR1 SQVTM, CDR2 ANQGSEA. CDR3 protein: CSTRDSNQPQHF. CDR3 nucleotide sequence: TGCAGCACCCGGGACAGCAATCAGCCCCAGCATTTT. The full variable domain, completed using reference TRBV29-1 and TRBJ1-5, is SAVISQKPSRDICQRGTSLTIQCQVDSQVTMMFWYRQQPGQSLTLIATANQGSEATYESGFVIDKFPISRPNLTFSTLTVSNMSPEDSSIYLCSTRDSNQPQHFGDGTRLSIL.

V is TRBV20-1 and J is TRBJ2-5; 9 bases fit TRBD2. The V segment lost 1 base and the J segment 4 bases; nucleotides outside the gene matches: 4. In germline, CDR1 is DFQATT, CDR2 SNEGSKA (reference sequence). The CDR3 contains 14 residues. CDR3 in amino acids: CSARVNSGGETQYF. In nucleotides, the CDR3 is TGCAGTGCTAGAGTTAATAGCGGGGGAGAGACCCAGTACTTC.

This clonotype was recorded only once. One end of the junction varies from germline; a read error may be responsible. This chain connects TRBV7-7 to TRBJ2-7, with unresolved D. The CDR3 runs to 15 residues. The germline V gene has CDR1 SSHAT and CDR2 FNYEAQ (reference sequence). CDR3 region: CASNSGRSLYHEQYF. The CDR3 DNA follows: TGTGCTAGCAACTCCGGACGGTCCCTCTACCACGAGCAGTACTTC.

CDR3 coding DNA: TGCAGTGCACCTACGGACAGGGAGAACACCGGGGAGCTGTTTTTT. This encodes CSAPTDRENTGELFF. V is TRBV20-1 and J is TRBJ2-2, with TRBD1 matching 8 bases. V lost 6 bases, J lost 1 base, and 7 bases stayed unmatched. The CDR3 runs to 15 residues. Germline-derived CDR1 and CDR2 are DFQATT and SNEGSKA (reference sequence).

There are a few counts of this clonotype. This chain's CDR3 is CASTRSYNEQFF. The CDR3 DNA sequence: TGTGCCAGCACCCGCTCCTACAATGAGCAGTTCTTC. This chain links TRBV11-2 with TRBJ2-1; no clear D. With 7 bases removed from V and 0 bases from J, the gap between germline ends came to 4 bases. There are 12 residues in the CDR3. Per germline, CDR1 SGHAT and CDR2 FQNNGV.

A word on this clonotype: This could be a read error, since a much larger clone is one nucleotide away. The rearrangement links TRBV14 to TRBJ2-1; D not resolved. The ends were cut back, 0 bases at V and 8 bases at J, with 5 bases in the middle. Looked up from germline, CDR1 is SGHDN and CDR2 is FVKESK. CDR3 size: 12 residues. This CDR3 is CASSQEIHEQFF. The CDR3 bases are TGTGCCAGCAGCCAAGAGATCCATGAGCAGTTCTTC.

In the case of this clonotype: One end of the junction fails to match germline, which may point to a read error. The CDR3 protein is CASSDSTGGGNEQFF. The CDR3 DNA follows: TGTGCCAGTAGTGACTCGACTGGCGGGGGTAATGAGCAGTTCTTC. The chain combines TRBV6-4 with TRBJ2-1, with 7 positions matching TRBD2. Germline assignment: CDR1 MRHNA and CDR2 SNTAGT. CDR3 size: 15 residues.

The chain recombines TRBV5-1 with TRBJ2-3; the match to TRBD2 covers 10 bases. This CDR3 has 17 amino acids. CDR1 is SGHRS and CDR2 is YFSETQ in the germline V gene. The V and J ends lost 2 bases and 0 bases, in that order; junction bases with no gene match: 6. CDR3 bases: TGCGCCAGCAGCTTCCTAGCGGGAGCCTCTAGCACAGATACGCAGTATTTT. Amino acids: CASSFLAGASSTDTQYF.

The chain's CDR3 is CASNPGGAYEQYF. CDR3 nucleotide sequence: TGTGCCAGCAACCCCGGAGGGGCCTACGAGCAGTACTTC. V gene TRBV27 combines with J gene TRBJ2-4; D might be TRBD2 (6 bases). TRBJ2-7 explains the end of the DNA better; the J call may be wrong. The CDR3 covers 13 residues. Germline V gene sequence: CDR1 MNHEY, CDR2 SMNVEV (reference sequence).

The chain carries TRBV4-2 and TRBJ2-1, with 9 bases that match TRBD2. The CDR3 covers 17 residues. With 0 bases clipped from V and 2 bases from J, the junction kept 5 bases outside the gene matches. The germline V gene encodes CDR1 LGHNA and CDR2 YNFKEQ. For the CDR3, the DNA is TGTGCCAGCAGCCAAGAGGAGGGACTAGCCACCTACAATGAGCAGTTCTTC. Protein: CASSQEEGLATYNEQFF.

The CDR3: CASSLESSGSGLYF. CDR3 bases: TGCGCCAGCAGCTTGGAATCTAGCGGGAGTGGCTTGTACTTC. The chain recombines TRBV5-1 with TRBJ2-4; 10 nucleotides align to TRBD2. The CDR3 runs 14 residues. CDR1 and CDR2 (germline): SGHRS, YFSETQ. J lost 15 bases, V lost 0 bases, and 9 bases had no gene match.

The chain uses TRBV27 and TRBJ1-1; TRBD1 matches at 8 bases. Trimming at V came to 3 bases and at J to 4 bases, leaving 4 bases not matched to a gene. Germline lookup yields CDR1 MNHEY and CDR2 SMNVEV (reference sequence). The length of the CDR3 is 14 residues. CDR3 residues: CASSFQGAPTEAFF. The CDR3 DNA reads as TGTGCCAGCAGTTTCCAGGGGGCACCCACTGAAGCTTTCTTT.

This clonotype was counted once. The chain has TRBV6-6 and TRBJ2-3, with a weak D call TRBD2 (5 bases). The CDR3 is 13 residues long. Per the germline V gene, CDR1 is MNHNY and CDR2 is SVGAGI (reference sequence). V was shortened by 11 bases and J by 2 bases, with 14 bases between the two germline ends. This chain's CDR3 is CAVRTGLTDTQYF. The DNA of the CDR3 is TGTGCCGTCCGGACTGGTCTCACAGATACGCAGTATTTT.

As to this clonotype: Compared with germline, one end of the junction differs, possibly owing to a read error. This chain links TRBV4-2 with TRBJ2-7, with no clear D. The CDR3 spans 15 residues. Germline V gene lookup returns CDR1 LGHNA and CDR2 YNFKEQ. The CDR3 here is CASSQDEARSYEQYF. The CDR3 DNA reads TGTGCCAGCAGCCAAGATGAGGCTAGGTCCTATGAGCAGTACTTC.

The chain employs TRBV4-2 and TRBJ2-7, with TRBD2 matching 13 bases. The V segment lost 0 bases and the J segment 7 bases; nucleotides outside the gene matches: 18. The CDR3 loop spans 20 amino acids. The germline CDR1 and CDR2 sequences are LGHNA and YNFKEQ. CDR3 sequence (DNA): TGTGCCAGCAGCCAAGATTTCGAGACTAGCGGGAGGTTTGTGTACAATGAGCAGTACTTC. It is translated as CASSQDFETSGRFVYNEQYF.

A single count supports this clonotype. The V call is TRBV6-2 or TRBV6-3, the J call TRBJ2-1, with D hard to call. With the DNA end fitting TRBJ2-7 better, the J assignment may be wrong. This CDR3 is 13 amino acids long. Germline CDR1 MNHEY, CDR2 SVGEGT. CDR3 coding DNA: TGTGCCAGCAGTTACCGACTCCCCGATGAGCAGTACTTC. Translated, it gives CASSYRLPDEQYF.

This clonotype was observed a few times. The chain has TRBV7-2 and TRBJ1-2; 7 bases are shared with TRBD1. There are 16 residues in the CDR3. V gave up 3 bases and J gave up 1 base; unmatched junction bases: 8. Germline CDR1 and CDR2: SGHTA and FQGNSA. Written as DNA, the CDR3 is TGTGCCAGCAGCTTGTCCGGGACAGCCTTTAACTATGGCTACACCTTC. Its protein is CASSLSGTAFNYGYTF.

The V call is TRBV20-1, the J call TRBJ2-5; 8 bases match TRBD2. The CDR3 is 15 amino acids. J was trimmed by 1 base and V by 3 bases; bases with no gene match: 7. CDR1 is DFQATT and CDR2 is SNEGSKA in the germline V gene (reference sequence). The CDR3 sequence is CSASSSGVFQETQYF. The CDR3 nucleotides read TGCAGTGCTAGCAGTAGCGGGGTGTTCCAAGAGACCCAGTACTTC.